The T cell receptor beta chain under discussion was sequenced for a study of technical replicates of blood from a few donors. The protocol was immunoSEQ multiplex PCR, while the TCRdb copy is restricted to in-frame clones and leaves out a portion. The profile shows about 73,000 clones, 90% of them singletons. The V gene's germline CDR1 is SGHRS and CDR2 YFSETQ. Trimming shortened V by 2 bases and J by 1 base, and 5 bases separated the two germline ends. The CDR3 extends over 13 amino acids. Sequenced material: PBMCs. This TCR was sampled from a human donor in good health. Some clones in this sample may be carry-over from other donors' samples. The V gene is TRBV5-1, the J gene TRBJ2-3; maybe TRBD2 (5 bases). The CDR3 DNA reads TGCGCCAGCAGCTTCGGGGGCACAGATACGCAGTATTTT. As protein: CASSFGGTDTQYF.